The 10 T cell receptor beta chains below were found in one sample sequenced in a study of beta chain features in type 1 diabetes. Every bit of the isolated RNA underwent reverse transcription, so sequencing read expressed TCRB transcripts. Here immunoSEQ multiplex PCR was the method, and the copy in TCRdb shows in-frame clones only, minus some. The sample contains about 160,000 clones, 7.5% to 9.5% of which appear only once. Sequenced input: central memory CD4+ T cells from blood. These receptor sequences come from a woman younger than 30 in good health.

This clone appeared a few times. The genes are TRBV27 and TRBJ2-5; D perhaps matches TRBD1 (5 bases). The CDR3 consists of 14 residues. CDR1 and CDR2 (germline): MNHEY, SMNVEV (reference sequence). V dropped 2 bases and J dropped 2 bases, with 9 bases sitting between them. CDR3 coding DNA: TGTGCCAGCAGTTTAATGGACACTCAAGAGACCCAGTACTTC. Translating it yields CASSLMDTQETQYF.

The rearrangement uses TRBV19 and TRBJ2-4; 8 positions match TRBD1. The CDR3 is 17 residues long. From germline, CDR1 is LNHDA and CDR2 SQIVND (reference sequence). J was trimmed by 1 base and V by 2 bases; bases with no gene match: 7. CDR3 nucleotide sequence: TGTGCCAGTAGTATACTGGATCAGGGGGCGGCCAAAAACATTCAGTACTTC. Translated: CASSILDQGAAKNIQYF.

In this sample, this clone turned up a few times. V gene TRBV27 combines with J gene TRBJ2-2; 9 bases map to TRBD1. J lost 4 bases, V lost 4 bases, and 7 bases had no gene match. Germline V lookup: CDR1 MNHEY, CDR2 SMNVEV (reference sequence). The CDR3 covers 16 residues. CDR3 in DNA: TGTGCCAGCAGTTCAGGACAGGGGCGGGCCACCGGGGAGCTGTTTTTT. Amino acid sequence: CASSSGQGRATGELFF.

The chain links TRBV5-1 to TRBJ2-5; 12 bases agree with TRBD2. The CDR3 runs 16 residues. V was clipped by 4 bases and J by 3 bases; unmatched bases: 7. The V gene's germline CDR1 is SGHRS and CDR2 YFSETQ. The CDR3 region has the DNA TGCGCCAGCAGCGGTACTAGCGGGGGGTTTAAAGAGACCCAGTACTTC. It encodes CASSGTSGGFKETQYF.

The rearrangement joins TRBV6-6 to TRBJ1-2; TRBD1 agrees at 8 bases. Germline V CDR1 and CDR2: MNHNY, SVGAGI (reference sequence). Losses at the gene ends were 5 bases for V and 6 bases for J; bases not matched to a gene: 11. The CDR3 totals 15 residues. DNA for the CDR3: TGTGCCAGCAGTCCGCGGACAGGGCAGATTGATGGCTACACCTTC. Its protein product is CASSPRTGQIDGYTF.

The sample holds a few counts of this clone. The chain couples TRBV7-9 to TRBJ1-1, with 7 bases aligning to TRBD1. The CDR3 contains 15 residues. J was trimmed by 2 bases and V by 4 bases; bases with no gene match: 7. CDR1 and CDR2 from the germline V gene are SEHNR and FQNEAQ (reference sequence). In nucleotides, the CDR3 is TGTGCCAGCAGCTCCTGGGACAGACAAAACACTGAAGCTTTCTTT. It specifies CASSSWDRQNTEAFF.

This clone has only a few counts. The CDR3 DNA sequence: TGCGCCAGCAGCTTGGGTACGGGACAGGGGTCTGAAGCTTTCTTT. Its protein product is CASSLGTGQGSEAFF. The chain has TRBV5-1 and TRBJ1-1; 10 positions match TRBD1. Germline values: CDR1 SGHRS, CDR2 YFSETQ. V was clipped by 0 bases and J by 6 bases; unmatched bases: 5. The CDR3 is made up of 15 amino acids. The complete variable domain, with remaining parts taken from reference TRBV5-1 and TRBJ1-1, reads KAGVTQTPRYLIKTRGQQVTLSCSPISGHRSVSWYQQTPGQGLQFLFEYFSETQRNKGNFPGRFSGRQFSNSRSEMNVSTLELGDSALYLCASSLGTGQGSEAFFGQGTRLTVV.

This clone was recorded a few times. CDR3 loop: CASSLQGVAFF. CDR3 bases: TGCGCCAGCAGCCTACAGGGTGTAGCTTTCTTT. The gene calls are TRBV5-1 and TRBJ1-1, with D possibly TRBD1 on 6 matching bases. Germline CDR1 is SGHRS and CDR2 is YFSETQ. V lost 4 bases to trimming and J lost 10 bases, with 11 bases between them. This CDR3 comprises 11 residues.

The table lists this clone with a few counts. The J gene is TRBJ2-7, the V gene TRBV18, with 11 bases identical to TRBD1. V shed 2 bases and J 7 bases; nucleotides not matched to a gene: 7. The length of the CDR3 is 15 residues. Germline V lookup: CDR1 KGHSH, CDR2 LQKENI. DNA of the CDR3: TGTGCCAGCTCACCAATCGGACAGGGGGCGGGGGAGCAGTACTTC. Its protein is CASSPIGQGAGEQYF.

This clone was detected only a few times. This chain connects TRBV7-6 to TRBJ2-1, with a possible D match to TRBD2 (6 bases). Germline CDR1 SGHVS, CDR2 FNYEAQ. V was pared by 5 bases and J by 10 bases, with 21 bases between. The CDR3 has 15 residues. CDR3 nucleotide sequence: TGTGCCAGCAGCAGAAACGGGCTCCTCGGAGGGGAGCAGTTCTTC. Protein product: CASSRNGLLGGEQFF.